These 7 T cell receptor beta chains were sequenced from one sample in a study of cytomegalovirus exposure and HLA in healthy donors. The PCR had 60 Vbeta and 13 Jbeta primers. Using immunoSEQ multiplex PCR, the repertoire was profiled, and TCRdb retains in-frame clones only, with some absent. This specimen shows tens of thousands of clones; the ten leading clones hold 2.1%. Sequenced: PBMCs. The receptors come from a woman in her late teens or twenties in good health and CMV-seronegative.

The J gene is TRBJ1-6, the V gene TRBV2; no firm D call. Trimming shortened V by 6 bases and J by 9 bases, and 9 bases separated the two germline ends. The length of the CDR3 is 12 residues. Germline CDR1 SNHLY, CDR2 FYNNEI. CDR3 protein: CASRYTGSPLHF. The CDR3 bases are TGTGCCAGCAGGTATACCGGTTCACCCCTCCACTTT.

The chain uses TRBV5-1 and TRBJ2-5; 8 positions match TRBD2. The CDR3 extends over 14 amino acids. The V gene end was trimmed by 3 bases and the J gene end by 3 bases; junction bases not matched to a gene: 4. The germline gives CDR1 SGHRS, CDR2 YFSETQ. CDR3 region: CASSSPGGEETQYF. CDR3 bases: TGCGCCAGCAGCTCCCCCGGGGGGGAAGAGACCCAGTACTTC.

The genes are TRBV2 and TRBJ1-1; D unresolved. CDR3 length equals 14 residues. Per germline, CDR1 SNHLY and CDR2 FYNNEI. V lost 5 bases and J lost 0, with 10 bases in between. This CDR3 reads CASSSTSMNTEAFF. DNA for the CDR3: TGTGCCAGCAGTTCGACAAGTATGAACACTGAAGCTTTCTTT.

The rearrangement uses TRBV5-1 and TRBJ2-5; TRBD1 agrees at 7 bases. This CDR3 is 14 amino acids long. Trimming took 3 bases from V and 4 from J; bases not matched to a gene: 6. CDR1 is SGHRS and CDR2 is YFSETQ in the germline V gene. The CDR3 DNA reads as TGCGCCAGCAGCTCGACAGGGTGGGGAGAGACCCAGTACTTC. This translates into CASSSTGWGETQYF.

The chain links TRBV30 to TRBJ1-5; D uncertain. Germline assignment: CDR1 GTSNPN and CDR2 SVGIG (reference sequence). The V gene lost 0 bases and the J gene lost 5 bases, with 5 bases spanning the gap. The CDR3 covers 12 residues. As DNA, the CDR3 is TGTGCCTGGAGTGTTGCGGATCAGCCCCAGCATTTT. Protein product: CAWSVADQPQHF.

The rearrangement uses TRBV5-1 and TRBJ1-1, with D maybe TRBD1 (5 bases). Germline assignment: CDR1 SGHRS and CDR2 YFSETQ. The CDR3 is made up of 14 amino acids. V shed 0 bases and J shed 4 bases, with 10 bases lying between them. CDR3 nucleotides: TGCGCCAGCAGCTTGGAGGGGCGTAGCACTGAAGCTTTCTTT. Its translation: CASSLEGRSTEAFF.

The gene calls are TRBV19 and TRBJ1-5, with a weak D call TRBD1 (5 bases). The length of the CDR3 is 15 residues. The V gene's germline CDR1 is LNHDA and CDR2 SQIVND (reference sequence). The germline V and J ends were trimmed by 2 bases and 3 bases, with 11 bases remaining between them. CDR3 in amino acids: CASSISGYNNQPQHF. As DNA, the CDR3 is TGTGCCAGTAGTATATCAGGGTACAACAATCAGCCCCAGCATTTT.